The rows below give T cell receptor beta chains drawn from one sample of a study of post-analysis software for immune sequencing data. TCRdb processed the PCR reads anew with MiXCR; each CDR3 protein has one entry. The sample includes 750,000 to 900,000 distinct CDR3 sequences, roughly 46% of them seen just once. The sample comprised blood. These TCRs come from a girl aged 10-17 years with multiple sclerosis. CDR3s include the opening cysteine and the closing phenylalanine or tryptophan. A D gene is named only where the DNA matches it firmly. Not every row has a clone size; where given, it reads once, few, many or a size class.

clone size,J gene,V gene,D gene,CDR3 protein,CDR3 DNA
few,TRBJ2-3,TRBV7-8,-,CASRSTRAVGADTQYF,TGTGCCAGCAGATCAACTAGAGCCGTTGGGGCAGATACGCAGTATTTT
-,TRBJ2-7,TRBV29-1,-,CSGVGAGYEQYF,TGCAGCGGGGTGGGGGCCGGCTACGAGCAGTACTTC
few,TRBJ2-7,TRBV20-1,-,CSAYRAGEQYF,TGCAGTGCCTACCGGGCGGGGGAGCAGTACTTC
-,TRBJ2-7,TRBV20-1,TRBD1,CSATRTGGLYEQYF,TGCAGTGCTACAAGGACAGGGGGCCTCTACGAGCAGTACTTC
few,TRBJ2-1,TRBV12-3/TRBV12-4,-,CASRVRNEQFF,TGTGCCAGCAGGGTCCGCAATGAGCAGTTCTTC
-,TRBJ1-2,TRBV9,TRBD1,CASSPRTGQGGYTF,TGTGCCAGCAGCCCACGGACAGGGCAGGGTGGCTACACCTTC
few,TRBJ2-1,TRBV7-6,TRBD2,CASSRFSGGYNEQFF,TGTGCCAGCAGCCGATTTAGCGGGGGGTACAATGAGCAGTTCTTC
-,TRBJ2-7,TRBV28,-,CASRKTSSIEYF,TGTGCCAGCAGGAAGACTAGTAGTATAGAGTACTTC
-,TRBJ2-1,TRBV18,-,CASSPNPGNSYNEQFF,TGTGCCAGCTCACCAAATCCGGGAAACTCCTACAATGAGCAGTTCTTC
-,TRBJ2-1,TRBV21-1,-,CARPYEQFF,TGTGCCAGACCGTATGAGCAGTTCTTC
-,TRBJ2-7,TRBV27,-,CASSPHRQSSYEQYF,TGTGCCAGCAGTCCCCACCGACAGAGCTCCTACGAGCAGTACTTC
few,TRBJ2-1,TRBV20-1,-,CSAITGAALGQFF,TGCAGTGCTATAACAGGCGCTGCTCTGGGGCAGTTCTTC
-,TRBJ2-2,TRBV30,-,CAWRRYPNTGELFF,TGTGCCTGGAGAAGGTATCCTAACACCGGGGAGCTGTTTTTT
-,TRBJ2-5,TRBV11-1,TRBD2,CASSRGGLADNEQYF,TGTGCCAGCAGCCGGGGGGGTCTAGCCGACAATGAGCAGTACTTC
few,TRBJ2-7,TRBV15,TRBD2,CATSGYLADPFHEQYF,TGTGCCACCAGCGGTTACCTAGCGGACCCTTTCCACGAGCAGTACTTC
-,TRBJ2-1,TRBV7-7,-,CASSVLGGNEQFF,TGTGCTAGCAGCGTCCTAGGGGGGAATGAGCAGTTCTTC
-,TRBJ2-5,TRBV6-2/TRBV6-3,-,CASSWRVETQYF,TGTGCCAGCAGTTGGAGGGTAGAGACCCAGTACTTC
-,TRBJ1-4,TRBV7-9,-,CASSYRDGGEKLFF,TGTGCCAGCAGCTACCGGGACGGCGGTGAAAAACTGTTTTTT
-,TRBJ2-7,TRBV29-1,-,CSVEVGGKPYEQYF,TGCAGCGTTGAAGTTGGGGGGAAGCCCTACGAGCAGTACTTC
-,TRBJ2-1,TRBV11-2,TRBD1,CASSLARGRVDEQFF,TGTGCCAGCAGCTTAGCCAGGGGGCGGGTAGATGAGCAGTTCTTC